The 7 T cell receptor beta chains below all came from one sample that was sequenced in a study of T cell repertoires in cytomegalovirus infection. TCRdb ran MiXCR on the reads and lists one entry per CDR3 protein. Of some 560,000 distinct CDR3 sequences detected, over 35% appear once; the ten largest clones hold around 48%. These receptors' targets are unknown. This material consisted of cultured PBMCs, taken from culture after CMV antigen stimulation. These receptors came from a human donor in good health (CMV status not recorded). Some clones in this sample may be carry-over from other donors' samples.

CDR3 coding DNA: TGCAGTGCTAGGAGGACAGGCTTGAGGGGATATGGCTACACCTTC. This sequence encodes CSARRTGLRGYGYTF. The chain combines TRBV20-1 with TRBJ1-2; 7 bases map to TRBD1. Germline V lookup: CDR1 DFQATT, CDR2 SNEGSKA (reference sequence). The CDR3 covers 15 residues. The trim removed 3 bases at V and 5 bases at J, leaving 12 bases unmatched.

The chain combines TRBV11-3 with TRBJ2-1; a possible D gene is TRBD2 (6 bases). CDR1 SGHNT and CDR2 YENEEA come from the germline V gene. The CDR3 runs to 16 residues. V lost 2 bases and J lost 0, with 11 bases in between. The DNA for the CDR3 is TGTGCCAGCAGCTTAAATGCGGGACGCTCCTACAATGAGCAGTTCTTC. It yields the protein CASSLNAGRSYNEQFF.

The rearrangement uses TRBV12-3 or TRBV12-4 and TRBJ1-6; weak D call: TRBD1 (5 bases). V was trimmed by 6 bases and J by 3 bases, leaving 6 bases between them. This CDR3 spans 13 amino acids. The CDR3 coding sequence is TGTGCCAGCAGGGACAACTATAATTCACCCCTCCACTTT. Translating it yields CASRDNYNSPLHF.

V is TRBV11-2 and J is TRBJ2-7; 8 nucleotides align to TRBD1. Looked up from germline, CDR1 is SGHAT and CDR2 is FQNNGV. This CDR3 comprises 14 residues. V lost 4 bases, J lost 7 bases, and 9 bases stayed unmatched. CDR3 DNA sequence: TGTGCCAGCAGCTACGGACAGGGAGCTTGGGAGCAGTACTTC. As protein: CASSYGQGAWEQYF.

The V call is TRBV2, the J call TRBJ1-2; a possible D gene is TRBD1 (6 bases). V was shortened by 4 bases and J by 8 bases, with 17 bases between the two germline ends. The CDR3 is 14 residues long. CDR1 and CDR2 (germline): SNHLY, FYNNEI. Here the CDR3 DNA reads TGTGCCAGCAGTGTTGCCAGGGGATATGAGGGCTACACCTTC. Translated: CASSVARGYEGYTF.

This clonotype was observed a few times. The rearrangement joins TRBV12-5 to TRBJ2-7, with 11 bases aligning to TRBD2. Germline V gives CDR1 LGHNT, CDR2 FRNRAP. V gave up 5 bases and J gave up 1 base; unmatched junction bases: 4. This CDR3 spans 15 amino acids. CDR3 nucleotides: TGTGCTAGTGGTATACTAGCGGGAGAGTCCTACGAGCAGTACTTC. This gives the protein CASGILAGESYEQYF.

This chain joins TRBV6-2 or TRBV6-3 and TRBJ2-7; D perhaps matches TRBD2 (5 bases). V dropped 5 bases and J dropped 7 bases, with 12 bases sitting between them. The CDR3 has 12 amino acids. CDR1 and CDR2 (germline): MNHEY, SVGEGT. DNA of the CDR3: TGTGCCAGCAGTCTCTGGCCGGGGGAGCAGTACTTC. It codes for CASSLWPGEQYF.